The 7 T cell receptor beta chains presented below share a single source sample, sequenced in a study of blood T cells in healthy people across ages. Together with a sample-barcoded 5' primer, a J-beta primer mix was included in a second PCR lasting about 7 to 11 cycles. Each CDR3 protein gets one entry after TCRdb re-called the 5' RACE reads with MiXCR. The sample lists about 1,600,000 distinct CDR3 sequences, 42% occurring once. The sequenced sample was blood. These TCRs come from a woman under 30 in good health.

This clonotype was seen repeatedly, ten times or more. Here the CDR3 reads CASSRGQDTDTQYF. The CDR3 region has the DNA TGTGCCAGCAGCCGCGGACAGGACACAGATACGCAGTATTTT. The chain combines TRBV3-1 with TRBJ2-3; TRBD1 matches at 7 bases. This CDR3 has 14 amino acids. Unmatched junction bases numbered 3, after V lost 4 bases and J lost 2 bases. Germline V CDR1 and CDR2: LGHDT, YNNKEL (reference sequence).

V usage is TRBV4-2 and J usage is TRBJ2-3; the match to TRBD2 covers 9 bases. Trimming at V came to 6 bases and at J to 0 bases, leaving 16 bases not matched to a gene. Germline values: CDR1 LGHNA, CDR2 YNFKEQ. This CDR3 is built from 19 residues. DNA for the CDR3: TGTGCCAGCAGTAAAGGGTCGGGACAGCTAGCGGGAAGCACAGATACGCAGTATTTT. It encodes CASSKGSGQLAGSTDTQYF.

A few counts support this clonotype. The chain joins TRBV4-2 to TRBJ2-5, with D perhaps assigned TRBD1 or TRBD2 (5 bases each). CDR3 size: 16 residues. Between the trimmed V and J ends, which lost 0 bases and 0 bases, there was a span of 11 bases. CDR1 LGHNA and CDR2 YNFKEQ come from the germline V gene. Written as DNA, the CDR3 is TGTGCCAGCAGCCAAGAGGGACCGGGCCACCAAGAGACCCAGTACTTC. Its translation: CASSQEGPGHQETQYF.

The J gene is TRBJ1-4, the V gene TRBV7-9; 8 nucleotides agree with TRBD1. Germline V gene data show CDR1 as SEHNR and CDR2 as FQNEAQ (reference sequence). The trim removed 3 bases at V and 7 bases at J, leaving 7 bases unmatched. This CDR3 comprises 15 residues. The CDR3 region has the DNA TGTGCCAGCAGCTTTTCGACAGGGGTAGTTGAAAAACTGTTTTTT. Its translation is CASSFSTGVVEKLFF. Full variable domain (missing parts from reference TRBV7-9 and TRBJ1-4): DTGVSQNPRHKITKRGQNVTFRCDPISEHNRLYWYRQTLGQGPEFLTYFQNEAQLEKSRLLSDRFSAERPKGSFSTLEIQRTEQGDSAMYLCASSFSTGVVEKLFFGSGTQLSVL.

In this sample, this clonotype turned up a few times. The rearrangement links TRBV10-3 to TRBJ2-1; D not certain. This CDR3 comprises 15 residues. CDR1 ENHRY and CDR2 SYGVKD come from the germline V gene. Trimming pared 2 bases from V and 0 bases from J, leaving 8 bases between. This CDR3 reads CAISERGSSYNEQFF. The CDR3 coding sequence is TGTGCCATCAGTGAGCGTGGCAGCTCCTACAATGAGCAGTTCTTC.

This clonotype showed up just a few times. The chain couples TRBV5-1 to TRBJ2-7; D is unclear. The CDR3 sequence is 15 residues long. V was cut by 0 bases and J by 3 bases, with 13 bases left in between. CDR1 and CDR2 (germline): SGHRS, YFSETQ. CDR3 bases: TGCGCCAGCAGCTTGGTTAGAGGTTTGCACTACGAGCAGTACTTC. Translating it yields CASSLVRGLHYEQYF.

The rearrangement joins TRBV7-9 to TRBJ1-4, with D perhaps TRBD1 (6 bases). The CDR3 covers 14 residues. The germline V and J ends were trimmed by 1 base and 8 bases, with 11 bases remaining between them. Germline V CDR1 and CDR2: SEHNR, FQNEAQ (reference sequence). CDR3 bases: TGTGCCAGCAGCTTAGATCCAGGGGACGAAAAACTGTTTTTT. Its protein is CASSLDPGDEKLFF.